This TCR beta chain is drawn from a study of blood T cell repertoires in COVID-19. Libraries were prepared by immunoSEQ multiplex PCR; TCRdb keeps only in-frame clonotypes and omits some of them. Found here are fewer than 300,000 clones, approximately 82% of them singletons; the top ten hold 5%. This sequence was found in a man aged 35-49 years who had been exposed to COVID-19. The sequencing sample was made of PBMCs or T cells enriched from blood (not recorded which).

CDR3 bases: TGTGCCAGCAGTTACTCGGGGGGGGGTACTGGAAACACCATATATTTT. Protein product: CASSYSGGGTGNTIYF. The chain employs TRBV6-5 and TRBJ1-3, with a weak D call TRBD1 (5 bases). From germline, CDR1 is MNHEY and CDR2 SVGAGI. This CDR3 contains 16 residues. V was clipped by 0 bases and J by 2 bases, with 11 bases between them.